Reported below is one T cell receptor beta chain. Its antigen is unidentified. Assay: immunoSEQ multiplex PCR; the TCRdb copy retains only in-frame clones and omits some. The data contain several thousand clones, around 80% of them singletons. Patients had resection in Japan or China between the mid-2010s and the late 2010s. Per germline, CDR1 KGHSH and CDR2 LQKENI. Unmatched junction bases numbered 5, after V lost 3 bases and J lost 8 bases. CDR3 length equals 14 residues. The data were obtained in a study of immune evolution from preneoplasia to lung adenocarcinoma. Overall study results and limits: Clonality was highest in normal lung, lower in later-stage lesions apparently. Normal lung had the highest top T cell clone frequencies.

The specimen sequenced was FFPE adjacent normal lung tissue. The chain has TRBV18 and TRBJ1-4, with 8 bases identical to TRBD1. This clonotype originated in a person aged 55-79 years with lung adenocarcinoma. CDR3 in DNA: TGTGCCAGCTCACCGGACAGGGCGGGAGAAAAACTGTTTTTT. It encodes CASSPDRAGEKLFF. The full variable domain, rest sourced from reference TRBV18 and TRBJ1-4, is NAGVMQNPRHLVRRRGQEARLRCSPMKGHSHVYWYRQLPEEGLKFMVYLQKENIIDESGMPKERFSAEFPKEGPSILRIQQVVRGDSAAYFCASSPDRAGEKLFFGSGTQLSVL.